The clone carrying this T cell receptor (beta chain) was found once. Here immunoSEQ multiplex PCR was the method, and the copy in TCRdb shows in-frame clones only, minus some. This sample yields around 18,000 clones, of which around four fifths are seen a single time; less than 30% belongs to the top ten. V was cut by 0 bases and J by 5 bases, with 11 bases left in between. This CDR3 has 14 amino acids. Looked up from germline, CDR1 is SGHKS and CDR2 is YYEKEE (reference sequence). This entry is derived from a study of T cells in localized non-small cell lung cancer. J is TRBJ2-5 and V is TRBV5-5, with D unresolved. The sequencing used peripheral blood, collected before any cancer treatment. The clonotype was recovered from a female donor over 55 with stage I lung adenocarcinoma. Written as DNA, the CDR3 is TGTGCCAGCAGCTTGGGGGCAGCCGCTGAGACCCAGTACTTC. This codes for CASSLGAAAETQYF.